The 10 T cell receptor beta chains reported below all come from one sample, sequenced in a study of technical replicates of blood from a handful of donors. Clones were read by immunoSEQ multiplex PCR, and TCRdb kept only the in-frame ones, dropping some. The sample lists over 80,000 clones, about 96% seen once, with 0.36% in the top ten. Material: T cells isolated from PBMCs. These receptors were collected from a human donor in good health.

The chain combines TRBV28 with TRBJ2-2, with 15 bases matching TRBD2. V shed 6 bases, J shed 7 bases, and the junction held 9 bases outside the gene matches. Germline V gives CDR1 MDHEN, CDR2 SYDVKM. The CDR3 is made up of 17 amino acids. DNA for the CDR3: TGTGCCAGCAGCTCGGGACTAGCGGGAGGAGTCGGCGGGGAGCTGTTTTTT. It codes for CASSSGLAGGVGGELFF.

This chain connects TRBV6-5 to TRBJ2-1; perhaps TRBD2 as D (6 bases). Trimming left V 1 base short and J 0 bases short, with 7 bases between. From germline, CDR1 is MNHEY and CDR2 SVGAGI. The CDR3 contains 15 residues. Here the CDR3 DNA reads TGTGCCAGCAGTTACTACGGGAGCTCCTACAATGAGCAGTTCTTC. Residues: CASSYYGSSYNEQFF.

The chain joins TRBV27 to TRBJ2-6, with D tentatively TRBD1 (6 bases). With 3 bases removed from V and 1 base from J, the gap between germline ends came to 7 bases. The CDR3 length is 15 residues. Germline V gene lookup returns CDR1 MNHEY and CDR2 SMNVEV (reference sequence). CDR3 in amino acids: CASSFRGSGANVLTF. As DNA, the CDR3 is TGTGCCAGCAGTTTCAGGGGATCTGGGGCCAACGTCCTGACTTTC.

This chain connects TRBV9 to TRBJ2-1; TRBD2 matches at 16 bases. CDR1 SGDLS and CDR2 YYNGEE come from the germline V gene. This CDR3 is 16 amino acids long. Unmatched junction bases numbered 5, after V lost 4 bases and J lost 7 bases. CDR3 residues: CASSTLGLAGGNEQFF. CDR3 bases: TGTGCCAGCAGCACCCTGGGACTAGCGGGAGGGAATGAGCAGTTCTTC.

This chain uses TRBV7-8 with TRBJ2-5; the match to TRBD1 covers 8 bases. The CDR3 is made up of 16 amino acids. The V and J ends lost 5 bases and 3 bases, in that order; junction bases with no gene match: 11. CDR1 and CDR2 (germline): SGHVS, FQNEAQ. CDR3 in amino acids: CASSPTTGGPKETQYF. In DNA, the CDR3 is TGTGCCAGCAGCCCGACAACAGGGGGGCCTAAAGAGACCCAGTACTTC.

This rearrangement joins TRBV14 to TRBJ2-1, with 9 bases fitting TRBD2. Trimming cost V 4 bases and J 1 base; bases outside gene matches: 17. The CDR3 loop spans 20 amino acids. CDR1 and CDR2 from the germline V gene are SGHDN and FVKESK. The CDR3 DNA sequence: TGTGCCAGCAGCCCCATGGTCCTAGCGGGATGGGAGGGTTCCTACAATGAGCAGTTCTTC. Amino acid sequence: CASSPMVLAGWEGSYNEQFF. Combining the CDR3 with reference TRBV14 and TRBJ2-1 gives the whole variable domain EAGVTQFPSHSVIEKGQTVTLRCDPISGHDNLYWYRRVMGKEIKFLLHFVKESKQDESGMPNNRFLAERTGGTYSTLKVQPAELEDSGVYFCASSPMVLAGWEGSYNEQFFGPGTRLTVL.

This clone appeared a single time. The chain carries TRBV4-2 and TRBJ1-5; D perhaps matches TRBD1 (6 bases). The V end lost 4 bases, the J end lost 1 base, and 14 bases lay between the germline ends. From germline, CDR1 is LGHNA and CDR2 YNFKEQ. This CDR3 comprises 16 residues. In DNA, the CDR3 is TGTGCCAGCAGCCCCCCGACAGGTTCGAGCAATCAGCCCCAGCATTTT. It yields the protein CASSPPTGSSNQPQHF.

The chain employs TRBV19 and TRBJ1-1; D remains unclear. Trimming left V 1 base short and J 8 bases short, with 11 bases between. From germline, CDR1 is LNHDA and CDR2 SQIVND (reference sequence). The CDR3 sequence is 13 residues long. CDR3 protein: CASSIVVASEAFF. Here the CDR3 DNA reads TGTGCCAGTAGTATAGTAGTAGCTTCGGAAGCTTTCTTT.

The chain carries TRBV7-2 and TRBJ2-1; TRBD1 matches 11 bases. The length of the CDR3 is 15 residues. Trimming took 3 bases from V and 7 from J; bases not matched to a gene: 5. Germline-derived CDR1 and CDR2 are SGHTA and FQGNSA. As DNA, the CDR3 is TGTGCCAGCAGCTTTGGACAGGGGGCGCAAAATGAGCAGTTCTTC. It translates to CASSFGQGAQNEQFF.

V usage is TRBV4-2 and J usage is TRBJ2-3; D is ambiguous. The CDR3 is 13 amino acids. With 0 bases removed from V and 2 bases from J, the gap between germline ends came to 3 bases. The germline V gene encodes CDR1 LGHNA and CDR2 YNFKEQ. CDR3 amino acids: CASSQDNTDTQYF. The CDR3 coding sequence is TGTGCCAGCAGCCAAGATAACACAGATACGCAGTATTTT.